This T cell receptor beta chain was found in a study of blood T cell repertoires in COVID-19. About the research overall: The samples span acute and convalescent COVID-19 from the United States, Italy and Spain. Sample material is recorded as cDNA or gDNA derived from T cells, B-cell-depleted T cells, or PBMCs.

Recovered participants had two consecutive negative NP/OP PCR tests, healthcare professional clearance, or symptom resolution. This table comes from immunoSEQ multiplex PCR, and its TCRdb copy is limited to in-frame clones, with some not included. The sample records roughly 200,000 clones, around 85% being singletons. This sequence originates from a middle-aged man who had recovered from COVID-19. Material for sequencing was PBMCs or T cells enriched from blood (not recorded which).

In nucleotides, the CDR3 is TGTGCCAGCAGTGCAGGGTTGAGCAATCAGCCCCAGCATTTT. It translates to CASSAGLSNQPQHF. The rearrangement links TRBV2 to TRBJ1-5; tentative D call: TRBD1 (5 bases). V was clipped by 4 bases and J by 1 base, with 8 bases between them. This CDR3 contains 14 residues. Germline CDR1 and CDR2: SNHLY and FYNNEI.